Here is one T cell receptor (beta chain) with its context. This receptor's antigen is unknown. An end of the junction does not agree with germline; a read error may underlie this. The record originates from a study of CD8 T cells in ankylosing spondylitis (dated by TCRdb to the late 2010s). With respect to the entire study: To find TCR variants linked to disease, the study profiled T cell receptor beta repertoires in ankylosing spondylitis patients and healthy donors. The full study cohort was made up of about two dozen ankylosing spondylitis patients and some 100 healthy donors. Samples of peripheral blood were taken, and for ankylosing spondylitis patients, synovial fluid was collected as well.

The sample was run on an Illumina HiSeq 2500. TCR beta libraries were prepared by quantitative 5'-RACE with molecular barcodes. Turning to the authors' computational methods: Disease-linked TCR variants were identified with a new computational method built on a probabilistic model of VDJ rearrangement. Through fastp at Q25 and MiXCR, TCRdb rebuilt clones from the public reads, retaining in-frame beta chains. Identical CDR3 protein sequences are pooled into one entry, listed with their most common genes and DNA. The authors' filters were not applied to this entry. The sample has approximately 150,000 distinct CDR3 sequences on record, approximately 32% of them singletons. The ten largest make up 6% of the sample. Summary of the overall study and its limitations: A TCR beta motif made up of several highly homologous amino acid variants appeared to be characteristic of blood from ankylosing spondylitis patients. According to the report, matched synovial fluid samples from ankylosing spondylitis patients were significantly enriched for the disease-linked clones. Some of the motif variants had been reported before in the synovial fluid and blood of reactive arthritis patients, a finding that suggests common disease-initiation mechanisms. A CD8+ phenotype was shown by the disease-linked clones, which were found at relatively low frequencies in peripheral blood.

Based on the germline V gene (reference sequence), the CDR1 and CDR2 sequences are DFQATT and SNEGSKA. From the cysteine up to the phenylalanine, the CDR3 has a length of 14 residues. The kept DNA is CDR3 alone, 42 bases in frame from the first base. Synovial fluid samples and blood samples obtained from the same ankylosing spondylitis patients were matched. Sequences were obtained from synovial fluid, either unsorted or a sorted T cell fraction (not recorded which). The sequence was collected from a male donor with ankylosing spondylitis. This chain joins TRBV20-1 to TRBJ2-1; 9 bases in between match TRBD2. The CDR3: CSPSGAGGYNEQFF. Here is the DNA: TGCAGTCCTAGCGGAGCGGGAGGTTACAATGAGCAGTTCTTC.